This TCR beta chain was observed in a study of control samples from healthy donors and cancer patients. The length of the CDR3 is 16 residues. Germline V gene data show CDR1 as MNHEY and CDR2 as SVGEGT. V trimming: 5 bases; J trimming: 7 bases; junction bases outside the gene matches: 10. Clones were sequenced by immunoSEQ multiplex PCR, and TCRdb holds only the in-frame ones, with some missing. The sample includes some 100,000 clones, approximately 90% of them seen just once. V gene TRBV6-2 or TRBV6-3 combines with J gene TRBJ2-1, with 11 bases matching TRBD1. The receptor's source is a woman in her forties or fifties in good health. Sequenced material: blood. CDR3 region: CASSHARDRGRNEQFF. The CDR3 DNA sequence: TGTGCCAGCAGTCACGCCCGGGACAGGGGGAGGAATGAGCAGTTCTTC.